A single sample is the source of the 28 T cell receptor beta chains below, sequenced in a study of blood T cell repertoires in COVID-19. TCRdb keeps only in-frame clones here, not all; method: immunoSEQ multiplex PCR. Here the sample spans about 24,000 clones, 86% being singletons. The specimen sequenced was peripheral blood. The receptors stem from a human donor with active COVID-19. The donor label of this sample is uncertain.

The rearrangement joins TRBV29-1 to TRBJ2-1; weak D call: TRBD2 (5 bases). Germline V CDR1 and CDR2: SQVTM, ANQGSEA. The CDR3 contains 11 residues. Trimming took off 1 base at V and 10 bases at J, with 8 bases between the two ends. CDR3 protein: CSVEVTGEQFF. In DNA, the CDR3 is TGCAGCGTTGAAGTTACGGGAGAGCAGTTCTTC.

The chain joins TRBV5-4 to TRBJ1-1, with TRBD1 matching 9 bases. With 0 bases clipped from V and 6 bases from J, the junction kept 6 bases outside the gene matches. This CDR3 is built from 15 residues. Germline CDR1 reads SGHNT; CDR2 reads YYREEE (reference sequence). This CDR3 is CASSLDVTGGSEAFF. The CDR3 coding sequence is TGTGCCAGCAGCTTGGACGTGACAGGGGGGTCTGAAGCTTTCTTT.

The chain combines TRBV10-1 with TRBJ1-4; D remains ambiguous. V lost 2 bases to trimming and J lost 8 bases, with 12 bases between them. CDR3 size: 14 residues. CDR1 and CDR2 from the germline V gene are WNHNN and SYGVQD (reference sequence). The CDR3 coding sequence is TGCGCCAGCAGTGAGGGACTTTTGGGGGAAAAACTGTTTTTT. Amino acids: CASSEGLLGEKLFF.

This clone was counted a few times. The chain employs TRBV7-9 and TRBJ1-6; D possibly corresponds to TRBD1 (5 bases). V was pared by 5 bases and J by 12 bases, with 11 bases between. Germline CDR1 is SEHNR and CDR2 is FQNEAQ (reference sequence). The CDR3 has 12 residues. CDR3 region: CASSLVGGPLHF. The CDR3 DNA reads TGTGCCAGCAGCCTCGTGGGGGGACCCCTCCACTTT.

Details on this clone: The sample contains more than one DNA sequence encoding this CDR3. This chain joins TRBV6-5 and TRBJ2-1, with TRBD2 identical over 12 bases. There are 13 residues in the CDR3. Unmatched junction bases numbered 4, after V lost 6 bases and J lost 10 bases. Germline assignment: CDR1 MNHEY and CDR2 SVGAGI. This CDR3 is CASRGLAGPEQFF. The CDR3 coding sequence is TGTGCCAGCAGGGGACTAGCGGGTCCGGAGCAGTTCTTC.

This chain joins TRBV7-2 and TRBJ2-5; 7 nucleotides match TRBD2. The CDR3 has 15 residues. The junction had 13 bases not matched to a gene; V was cut back by 5 bases and J by 7 bases. The germline V gene has CDR1 SGHTA and CDR2 FQGNSA. CDR3 loop: CASSRQERPGGTQYF. The CDR3 coding sequence is TGTGCCAGCAGCAGACAAGAGAGGCCGGGAGGGACCCAGTACTTC.

V gene TRBV6-2 or TRBV6-3 combines with J gene TRBJ2-1, with no clear D. The V end was cut by 7 bases, the J end by 6 bases, with 13 bases between. Per the germline V gene, CDR1 is MNHEY and CDR2 is SVGEGT. The CDR3 extends over 13 amino acids. The CDR3 DNA sequence: TGTGCCAGCACCCCGGCGAGGTTCAATGAGCAGTTCTTC. This translates into CASTPARFNEQFF.

The J gene is TRBJ2-7, the V gene TRBV7-2, with TRBD1 as a possible D gene (6 bases). CDR1 SGHTA and CDR2 FQGNSA come from the germline V gene. V shed 5 bases and J shed 2 bases, with 13 bases lying between them. CDR3 size: 14 residues. The DNA for the CDR3 is TGTGCCAGCAGCCCTGTGGGGGCGGCCTACGAGCAGTACTTC. Its protein product is CASSPVGAAYEQYF.

This chain links TRBV28 with TRBJ2-5, with D perhaps matching TRBD1 (5 bases). The length of the CDR3 is 15 residues. Germline CDR1 MDHEN, CDR2 SYDVKM. The germline V and J ends were trimmed by 0 bases and 5 bases, with 13 bases remaining between them. The DNA of the CDR3 is TGTGCCAGCAGTTTATGGCAGGGTACATCGGAGACCCAGTACTTC. It encodes CASSLWQGTSETQYF.

The sample holds a few counts of this clone. J is TRBJ2-2 and V is TRBV29-1; D is perhaps TRBD2 (6 bases). Germline values: CDR1 SQVTM, CDR2 ANQGSEA. The V end was cut by 3 bases, the J end by 7 bases, with 9 bases between. CDR3 size: 12 residues. CDR3: CSVDLRGGELFF. The CDR3 DNA reads as TGCAGCGTTGATTTGCGGGGCGGGGAGCTGTTTTTT.

The chain has TRBV24-1 and TRBJ2-3; D is undetermined. This CDR3 is built from 11 residues. Trimming took 2 bases from V and 6 from J, leaving 2 bases between them. Germline V gene lookup returns CDR1 KGHDR and CDR2 SFDVKD. CDR3 in amino acids: CATSDSDTQYF. The CDR3 region has the DNA TGTGCCACCAGTGATTCGGATACGCAGTATTTT.

The rearrangement uses TRBV3-1 (or the pseudogene TRBV3-2) and TRBJ1-6; D possibly corresponds to TRBD1 (5 bases). Per germline, CDR1 LGHDT and CDR2 YNNKEL (reference sequence). This CDR3 comprises 16 residues. The germline V and J ends were trimmed by 0 bases and 3 bases, with 9 bases remaining between them. CDR3 in amino acids: CASSQDGGFYNSPLHF. The DNA of the CDR3 is TGTGCCAGCAGCCAAGACGGGGGGTTCTATAATTCACCCCTCCACTTT.

The rearrangement links TRBV10-1 to TRBJ2-2; D is possibly TRBD2 (6 bases). The ends were cut back, 8 bases at V and 2 bases at J, with 12 bases in the middle. Germline CDR1 is WNHNN and CDR2 is SYGVQD (reference sequence). The CDR3 is 14 residues long. DNA for the CDR3: TGCGCCAGCCGAGCGGGTACCAACACCGGGGAGCTGTTTTTT. Translated: CASRAGTNTGELFF.

The genes are TRBV5-1 and TRBJ2-7; unclear D gene. This CDR3 region has 13 residues. Looked up from germline, CDR1 is SGHRS and CDR2 is YFSETQ. V dropped 0 bases and J dropped 3 bases, with 7 bases sitting between them. CDR3 sequence: CASSLAQFYEQYF. CDR3 nucleotide sequence: TGCGCCAGCAGCTTGGCACAGTTCTACGAGCAGTACTTC.

The V gene is TRBV3-1 (or the pseudogene TRBV3-2), the J gene TRBJ2-1; 14 bases match TRBD2. V gave up 0 bases and J gave up 3 bases; unmatched junction bases: 10. Germline-derived CDR1 and CDR2 are LGHDT and YNNKEL (reference sequence). The CDR3 loop spans 20 amino acids. The CDR3 DNA sequence: TGTGCCAGCAGCCAAGATCCGCGACTAGCGGGGGGGCCTGTCTACAATGAGCAGTTCTTC. Protein sequence: CASSQDPRLAGGPVYNEQFF.

This chain joins TRBV28 and TRBJ2-7; D perhaps matches TRBD1 (6 bases). The CDR3 covers 12 residues. Germline CDR1 is MDHEN and CDR2 is SYDVKM. V was shortened by 6 bases and J by 6 bases, with 12 bases between the two germline ends. As DNA, the CDR3 is TGTGCCAGCAGCAATACAGGGCTCGAGCAGTACTTC. It translates to CASSNTGLEQYF.

The chain is built from TRBV18 and TRBJ1-1; D perhaps matches TRBD1 (6 bases). The CDR3 covers 13 residues. The V gene lost 3 bases and the J gene lost 7 bases, with 12 bases spanning the gap. CDR1 KGHSH and CDR2 LQKENI come from the germline V gene. In DNA, the CDR3 is TGTGCCAGCTCACCGAGCCGGGACATTGAAGCTTTCTTT. Residues: CASSPSRDIEAFF.

Only a few counts were recorded for this clone. The rearrangement joins TRBV3-1 (or the pseudogene TRBV3-2) to TRBJ1-3; D unclear. Deletions cut 0 bases from V and 0 bases from J, with 9 bases between. Germline V gives CDR1 LGHDT, CDR2 YNNKEL (reference sequence). There are 16 residues in the CDR3. CDR3 protein: CASSQDPGSSGNTIYF. CDR3 coding DNA: TGTGCCAGCAGCCAAGATCCGGGATCCTCTGGAAACACCATATATTTT.

V is TRBV6-5 and J is TRBJ2-2; a weak D match, TRBD1 (6 bases). Deletions cut 3 bases from V and 4 bases from J, with 12 bases between. CDR3 size: 15 residues. The germline V gene has CDR1 MNHEY and CDR2 SVGAGI. The CDR3 DNA sequence: TGTGCCAGCAGTTATGAATACAGGGCCACCGGGGAGCTGTTTTTT. This sequence encodes CASSYEYRATGELFF.

This rearrangement joins TRBV12-5 to TRBJ1-2, with 7 bases lining up with TRBD1. Germline loops: CDR1 LGHNT, CDR2 FRNRAP. The CDR3 runs 14 residues. Germline trimming cut 5 bases from V and 3 bases from J; bases unmatched to any gene: 6. The CDR3 DNA is TGTGCTAGTGGTAAAGCCGGGACAGACTATGGCTACACCTTC. This sequence encodes CASGKAGTDYGYTF.

This rearrangement joins TRBV10-1 to TRBJ1-2; 10 nucleotides align to TRBD1. Germline CDR1 is WNHNN and CDR2 is SYGVQD (reference sequence). Unmatched junction bases numbered 9, after V lost 6 bases and J lost 2 bases. The CDR3 length is 16 residues. CDR3 sequence (DNA): TGCGCCAGCAGCCGGGACAGGGGAGGGGGGAACTATGGCTACACCTTC. As protein: CASSRDRGGGNYGYTF.

This rearrangement joins TRBV24-1 to TRBJ2-1; 9 bases agree with TRBD2. The CDR3 totals 16 residues. The V and J ends lost 9 bases and 2 bases, in that order; junction bases with no gene match: 10. Germline V gene sequence: CDR1 KGHDR, CDR2 SFDVKD. The CDR3 loop reads CATDSTSGPPYNEQFF. In DNA form, the CDR3 reads TGTGCCACCGACAGTACTAGCGGGCCTCCCTACAATGAGCAGTTCTTC.

This clone occurred a few times. This chain joins TRBV14 and TRBJ2-1, with D possibly matching TRBD2 (5 bases). CDR3 length equals 15 residues. Germline assignment: CDR1 SGHDN and CDR2 FVKESK. The V end was cut by 1 base, the J end by 0 bases, with 7 bases between. The chain's CDR3 is CASSQGTGSYNEQFF. For the CDR3, the DNA is TGTGCCAGCAGCCAAGGGACTGGCTCCTACAATGAGCAGTTCTTC.

J is TRBJ2-2 and V is TRBV11-2; the D gene is possibly TRBD1 (6 bases). CDR1 SGHAT and CDR2 FQNNGV come from the germline V gene. This CDR3 contains 15 residues. V gave up 4 bases and J gave up 6 bases, with 15 bases separating them. The CDR3 bases are TGTGCCAGCAGCTCCCGGCAGGGGCGGGCCGGGGAGCTGTTTTTT. Protein: CASSSRQGRAGELFF.

The V call is TRBV4-3, the J call TRBJ2-1, with 12 nucleotides matching TRBD2. V was clipped by 0 bases and J by 14 bases; unmatched bases: 5. CDR3 size: 14 residues. CDR1 is LGHNA, CDR2 YSLEER, per germline. The CDR3 DNA follows: TGCGCCAGCAGCCAAGATCAGACTAGCGGGAGTAAGTTCTTC. Residues: CASSQDQTSGSKFF.

The genes are TRBV5-1 and TRBJ2-2; 8 bases agree with TRBD1. Germline V lookup: CDR1 SGHRS, CDR2 YFSETQ. V lost 3 bases, J lost 4 bases, and 5 bases stayed unmatched. This CDR3 comprises 15 residues. The CDR3 spells CASSSGQGGTGELFF. For the CDR3, the DNA is TGCGCCAGCAGCTCAGGACAGGGCGGCACCGGGGAGCTGTTTTTT.

The chain combines TRBV25-1 with TRBJ2-3, with D hard to call. This CDR3 comprises 13 residues. V lost 3 bases and J 7 bases, leaving 11 bases between the germline ends. Germline V gene data show CDR1 as MGHDK and CDR2 as SYGVNS. CDR3 DNA: TGTGCCAGCAGTGACGGTCGCGGATATACGCAGTATTTT. It translates to CASSDGRGYTQYF.

The chain joins TRBV5-4 to TRBJ2-7, with 8 bases matching TRBD2. Germline values: CDR1 SGHNT, CDR2 YYREEE (reference sequence). The trim removed 0 bases at V and 6 bases at J, leaving 8 bases unmatched. The CDR3 totals 15 residues. The CDR3 nucleotides read TGTGCCAGCAGCTTGGATGCGGGAGGTCCTCCCGAGCAGTACTTC. It codes for CASSLDAGGPPEQYF. Supplemented by reference TRBV5-4 and TRBJ2-7, the full variable domain reads ETGVTQSPTHLIKTRGQQVTLRCSSQSGHNTVSWYQQALGQGPQFIFQYYREEENGRGNFPPRFSGLQFPNYSSELNVNALELDDSALYLCASSLDAGGPPEQYFGPGTRLTVT.